The 15 T cell receptor beta chains listed next were all sequenced from one sample in a study of shared clonotypes between healthy human individuals. Using immunoSEQ multiplex PCR, the repertoire was profiled, and TCRdb retains in-frame clones only, with some absent. This table holds some 1,600,000 clones, 98% found once. Sequenced sample: naive CD4+ T cells sorted from blood. Subset: CD45RA+ positively selected. These TCRs come from a young man in good health.

The CDR3 reads CASSPRQSNEQFF. Here the CDR3 DNA reads TGTGCCAGCTCACCAAGACAGAGCAATGAGCAGTTCTTC. The chain employs TRBV18 and TRBJ2-1, with a weak D call TRBD1 (5 bases). V lost 2 bases and J lost 6, with 8 bases in between. The CDR3 runs to 13 residues. Germline CDR1 reads KGHSH; CDR2 reads LQKENI.

The genes are TRBV5-5 and TRBJ2-3; 9 nucleotides match TRBD1. Looked up from germline, CDR1 is SGHKS and CDR2 is YYEKEE (reference sequence). The CDR3 totals 15 residues. The ends lost 0 bases at V and 6 bases at J; junction bases unmatched: 5. The CDR3 DNA sequence: TGTGCCAGCAGCTTGGTTGGACAGGGGATGGATACGCAGTATTTT. Protein sequence: CASSLVGQGMDTQYF.

The CDR3 loop is CASSDRGHTEAFF. In DNA form, the CDR3 reads TGTGCCAGCAGCGACCGGGGGCACACTGAAGCTTTCTTT. V gene TRBV9 combines with J gene TRBJ1-1; D may be TRBD1 (6 bases). Trimming removed 3 bases at V and 3 bases at J, with 9 bases between. CDR3 length equals 13 residues. Per the germline V gene, CDR1 is SGDLS and CDR2 is YYNGEE.

This clone was found once. The identical CDR3 is also encoded by other nucleotide sequences in the sample. V gene TRBV18 combines with J gene TRBJ2-2; TRBD1 matches at 12 bases. CDR3 length: 15 amino acids. Germline V CDR1 and CDR2: KGHSH, LQKENI. V was pared by 2 bases and J by 7 bases, with 2 bases of the junction left unmatched. CDR3 bases: TGTGCCAGCTCACCAGGGACAGGGGGCATCGGGGAGCTGTTTTTT. Translated, it gives CASSPGTGGIGELFF.

This chain joins TRBV5-1 and TRBJ2-5, with 8 bases lining up with TRBD1. The V gene's germline CDR1 is SGHRS and CDR2 YFSETQ. V was clipped by 4 bases and J by 4 bases; unmatched bases: 3. The length of the CDR3 is 13 residues. The CDR3 DNA is TGCGCCAGCAGCACTCAGGGGGCAGAGACCCAGTACTTC. Translating gives CASSTQGAETQYF.

This chain joins TRBV7-9 and TRBJ2-7; D is undetermined. Deletions cut 1 base from V and 5 bases from J, with 12 bases between. The CDR3 contains 14 residues. Germline V gene data show CDR1 as SEHNR and CDR2 as FQNEAQ (reference sequence). CDR3 bases: TGTGCCAGCAGCTTAGGGACCTATGCCAACGAGCAGTACTTC. Translated, it gives CASSLGTYANEQYF.

J is TRBJ2-3 and V is TRBV18; 8 bases are a match to TRBD1. The CDR3 is made up of 19 amino acids. The trim removed 5 bases at V and 1 base at J, leaving 17 bases unmatched. Germline lookup yields CDR1 KGHSH and CDR2 LQKENI. CDR3 DNA sequence: TGTGCCAGCTCATCACTTGCGCTCAGGGGGCGCCTGGGCACAGATACGCAGTATTTT. Translating it yields CASSSLALRGRLGTDTQYF.

This chain connects TRBV12-2 to TRBJ1-5. TRBV12-2 is a pseudogene segment. This CDR3 spans 18 amino acids. CDR3 nucleotide sequence: TGTGCAAGTCGCTTAGCGGTCAGAGAAGTTTTGGGCAATCAGCCCCAGCATTTT. Protein product: CASRLAVREVLGNQPQHF.

The chain links TRBV27 to TRBJ2-3; D unclear. V was clipped by 2 bases and J by 2 bases, with 14 bases between them. This CDR3 contains 16 residues. From germline, CDR1 is MNHEY and CDR2 SMNVEV (reference sequence). The CDR3 protein is CASSLGYPWDTDTQYF. Here the CDR3 DNA reads TGTGCCAGCAGTTTAGGATACCCCTGGGACACAGATACGCAGTATTTT.

A remark on this clone: Additional DNA sequences in this sample encode the identical CDR3. The gene calls are TRBV5-1 and TRBJ1-1; D is undetermined. V was shortened by 4 bases and J by 0 bases, with 10 bases between the two germline ends. Germline values: CDR1 SGHRS, CDR2 YFSETQ. This CDR3 is built from 14 residues. This chain's CDR3 is CASSSGLMNTEAFF. DNA for the CDR3: TGCGCCAGCAGCAGCGGCCTTATGAACACTGAAGCTTTCTTT.

V gene TRBV6-5 combines with J gene TRBJ2-2, with 11 bases aligning to TRBD2. The length of the CDR3 is 14 residues. The trim removed 7 bases at V and 4 bases at J, leaving 2 bases unmatched. Germline-derived CDR1 and CDR2 are MNHEY and SVGAGI. The CDR3 is CASNLAGGTGELFF. The CDR3 DNA is TGTGCCAGCAATCTAGCGGGAGGCACCGGGGAGCTGTTTTTT.

The genes are TRBV7-7 and TRBJ2-7; possibly TRBD1 for D (5 bases). This CDR3 contains 15 residues. Trimming removed 5 bases from V and 0 bases from J, with 14 bases in between. Germline loops: CDR1 SSHAT, CDR2 FNYEAQ (reference sequence). The DNA of the CDR3 is TGTGCCAGCAGCCCCGTAGGGGAAGGCTCCTACGAGCAGTACTTC. As protein: CASSPVGEGSYEQYF.

This clone is a singleton in its sample. The CDR3 sequence: CASNLQGAGEKLFF. The CDR3 DNA follows: TGTGCCAGCAACCTACAGGGGGCAGGTGAAAAACTGTTTTTT. V gene TRBV6-1 combines with J gene TRBJ1-4, with 9 bases aligning to TRBD1. J lost 7 bases, V lost 7 bases, and 7 bases had no gene match. CDR1 and CDR2 (germline): MNHNS, SASEGT. This CDR3 comprises 14 residues.

The CDR3 sequence is CASSYSIGQVRNEQYF. For the CDR3, the DNA is TGTGCCAGCAGTTACTCGATAGGACAGGTCCGCAACGAGCAGTACTTC. This rearrangement joins TRBV6-6 to TRBJ2-7, with TRBD1 identical over 7 bases. Germline CDR1 is MNHNY and CDR2 is SVGAGI (reference sequence). This CDR3 region has 16 residues. Unmatched junction bases numbered 10, after V lost 0 bases and J lost 5 bases.

The chain carries TRBV7-9 and TRBJ1-5, with 7 bases identical to TRBD1. Germline CDR1 is SEHNR and CDR2 is FQNEAQ (reference sequence). The V segment lost 5 bases and the J segment 2 bases; nucleotides outside the gene matches: 9. The CDR3 length is 16 residues. This chain's CDR3 is CASSDGRGLGNQPQHF. CDR3 DNA sequence: TGTGCCAGCAGCGATGGCAGGGGGTTGGGCAATCAGCCCCAGCATTTT.